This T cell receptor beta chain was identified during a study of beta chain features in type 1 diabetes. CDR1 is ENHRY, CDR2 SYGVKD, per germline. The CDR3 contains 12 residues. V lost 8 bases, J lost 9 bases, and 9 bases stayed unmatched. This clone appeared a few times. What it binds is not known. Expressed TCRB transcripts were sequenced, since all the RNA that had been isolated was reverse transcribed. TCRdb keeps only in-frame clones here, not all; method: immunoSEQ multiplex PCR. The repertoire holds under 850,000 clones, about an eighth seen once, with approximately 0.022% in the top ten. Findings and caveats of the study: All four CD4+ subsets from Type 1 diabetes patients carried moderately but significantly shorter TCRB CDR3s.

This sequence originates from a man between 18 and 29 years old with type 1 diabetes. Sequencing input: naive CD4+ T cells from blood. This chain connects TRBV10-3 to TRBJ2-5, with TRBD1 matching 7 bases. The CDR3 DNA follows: TGTGCCATCGGTACAGGGGAAGTAGCCCAGTACTTC. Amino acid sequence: CAIGTGEVAQYF.